These 22 T cell receptor beta chains came from one sample sequenced in a study of siplizumab effects on memory and regulatory T cells (dated by TCRdb to about 2019). The protocol used for the library was the immunoSEQ multiplex PCR assay. TCRdb provides this immuneACCESS table in a form limited to in-frame rearrangements. Some clones are lacking; in checked studies, under half of them reflect an unresolved V gene, and why the rest are absent is not known. The table for this sample lists 9,500 to 11,000 clones; under 60% of them were counted only once. The leading ten clones occupy around a fifth of the sample. These receptors have no known antigen. Cells in the mixed lymphocyte reaction were cultured together at 37 degrees C for under seven days. The sequenced material came from CFSE-low (dividing) CD4+ T cells sorted from an allogeneic mixed lymphocyte reaction. The receptors originated from a human donor in good health; the cells came from an allogeneic mixed lymphocyte reaction.

The CDR3 loop reads CASKSGGRDEQYF. The CDR3 nucleotides read TGTGCCAGCAAAAGCGGAGGGCGGGACGAGCAGTACTTC. The chain employs TRBV28 and TRBJ2-7; a weak D match, TRBD2 (6 bases). CDR3 size: 13 residues. Germline CDR1 reads MDHEN; CDR2 reads SYDVKM. Trimming shortened V by 7 bases and J by 5 bases, and 15 bases separated the two germline ends.

For the CDR3, the DNA is TGTGCCAGCAGCTTGGGACTAGCGGGAGGCCCTGACGAGCAGTACTTC. This sequence encodes CASSLGLAGGPDEQYF. J is TRBJ2-7 and V is TRBV7-3; 15 bases agree with TRBD2. This CDR3 is 16 amino acids long. The V gene's germline CDR1 is SGHTA and CDR2 FQGTGA. J gave up 5 bases and V 3 bases, and 5 bases lay outside the gene matches.

The rearrangement links TRBV2 to TRBJ2-4; the match to TRBD1 covers 7 bases. CDR1 is SNHLY, CDR2 FYNNEI, per germline. The CDR3 consists of 13 residues. V lost 6 bases and J lost 6; bases outside the gene matches: 5. In DNA form, the CDR3 reads TGTGCCAGCAGACGAGACAGGGTAAACATTCAGTACTTC. It is translated as CASRRDRVNIQYF.

The rearrangement uses TRBV5-1 and TRBJ2-1, with 12 bases lining up with TRBD1. This CDR3 contains 14 residues. Trimming removed 7 bases from V and 9 bases from J; junction bases left unmatched: 8. Germline V gene data show CDR1 as SGHRS and CDR2 as YFSETQ. The CDR3 nucleotides read TGCGCCAGCGAAAGGGGACAGGGGGCGGGTGAGCAGTTCTTC. This sequence encodes CASERGQGAGEQFF.

CDR3 nucleotide sequence: TGTGCCAGCAGCCCGACCGGCTACGAGCAGTACTTC. Translating it yields CASSPTGYEQYF. The chain joins TRBV7-2 to TRBJ2-7, with no clear D. The V gene lost 5 bases and the J gene lost 3 bases, with 8 bases spanning the gap. The CDR3 consists of 12 residues. Germline values: CDR1 SGHTA, CDR2 FQGNSA.

This clone has just a few counts. V is TRBV30 and J is TRBJ1-5; D unresolved. CDR1 is GTSNPN and CDR2 is SVGIG in the germline V gene (reference sequence). The CDR3 is 14 amino acids. V was pared by 0 bases and J by 11 bases, with 17 bases between. The chain's CDR3 is CAWSVGGLGWSQHF. CDR3 nucleotides: TGTGCCTGGAGTGTAGGAGGTCTCGGTTGGTCCCAGCATTTT. Looking up the rest from reference TRBV30 and TRBJ1-5 gives the full variable domain: SQTIHQWPATLVQPVGSPLSLECTVEGTSNPNLYWYRQAAGRGLQLLFYSVGIGQISSEVPQNLSASRPQDRQFILSSKKLLLSDSGFYLCAWSVGGLGWSQHFGDGTRLSIL.

This clone was seen just once. The V gene is TRBV7-8, the J gene TRBJ2-3; unclear D gene. V lost 6 bases to trimming and J lost 3 bases, with 10 bases between them. The CDR3 length is 13 residues. Germline CDR1 is SGHVS and CDR2 is FQNEAQ. This CDR3 is CASSHTSTDTQYF. As DNA, the CDR3 is TGTGCCAGCAGTCATACCTCAACAGATACGCAGTATTTT. Drawing the rest from reference TRBV7-8 and TRBJ2-3, the complete variable domain is GAGVSQSPRYKVAKRGQDVALRCDPISGHVSLFWYQQALGQGPEFLTYFQNEAQLDKSGLPSDRFFAERPEGSVSTLKIQRTQQEDSAVYLCASSHTSTDTQYFGPGTRLTVL.

The chain combines TRBV6-6 with TRBJ2-1; 7 positions match TRBD2. CDR1 and CDR2 (germline): MNHNY, SVGAGI (reference sequence). This CDR3 contains 15 residues. J gave up 2 bases and V 6 bases, and 7 bases lay outside the gene matches. In DNA form, the CDR3 reads TGTGCCAGCAGCCCGCGAGCGGGAACCTACAATGAGCAGTTCTTC. This codes for CASSPRAGTYNEQFF.

The chain combines TRBV30 with TRBJ1-1; the match to TRBD1 covers 7 bases. J lost 6 bases, V lost 5 bases, and 15 bases had no gene match. Germline V CDR1 and CDR2: GTSNPN, SVGIG (reference sequence). The CDR3 is made up of 15 amino acids. The CDR3 DNA follows: TGTGCCTGGGAGCTGGGGACAGTCTCAGTTGCTGAAGCTTTCTTT. Protein product: CAWELGTVSVAEAFF.

The chain is built from TRBV2 and TRBJ1-2; D not resolved. CDR1 is SNHLY, CDR2 FYNNEI, per germline. The CDR3 consists of 13 residues. V lost 5 bases, J lost 3 bases, and 10 bases lay in between. In DNA, the CDR3 is TGTGCCAGCAGTCCCGACATCTACTATGGCTACACCTTC. As protein: CASSPDIYYGYTF.

The V call is TRBV27, the J call TRBJ1-2, with TRBD1 identical over 7 bases. This CDR3 has 17 residues. Germline V CDR1 and CDR2: MNHEY, SMNVEV (reference sequence). After removal of 2 bases from V and 4 bases from J, the junction contained 13 bases not matched to a gene. This CDR3 reads CASSLKHETGLFYGYTF. DNA of the CDR3: TGTGCCAGCAGTTTAAAGCACGAGACAGGGTTATTCTATGGCTACACCTTC.

The chain joins TRBV11-3 to TRBJ2-4, with 8 bases that match TRBD1. The CDR3 spans 17 residues. The junction had 11 bases not matched to a gene; V was cut back by 5 bases and J by 2 bases. Germline V lookup: CDR1 SGHNT, CDR2 YENEEA. CDR3 coding DNA: TGTGCCAGCAGCATTACATCCGGGACAGGTACCAAAAACATTCAGTACTTC. Protein: CASSITSGTGTKNIQYF.

This clone was detected only a few times. J is TRBJ2-4 and V is TRBV27; TRBD1 matches at 10 bases. The V segment lost 1 base and the J segment 1 base; nucleotides outside the gene matches: 4. This CDR3 region has 17 residues. Per germline, CDR1 MNHEY and CDR2 SMNVEV (reference sequence). The CDR3: CASSLWLGQGAKNIQYF. The CDR3 DNA follows: TGTGCCAGCAGTTTATGGTTGGGACAGGGGGCCAAAAACATTCAGTACTTC.

This clone turned up a few times. The genes are TRBV4-2 and TRBJ2-1; possible D gene TRBD1, 5 bases. This CDR3 is built from 13 residues. Trimming left V 4 bases short and J 7 bases short, with 11 bases between. CDR1 is LGHNA and CDR2 is YNFKEQ in the germline V gene. In DNA form, the CDR3 reads TGTGCCAGCAGCCTCCAGGGCAGAAATGAGCAGTTCTTC. It encodes CASSLQGRNEQFF.

This clone ranks as medium-sized. This sequence joins TRBV2 and TRBJ1-1, with unresolved D. The germline V gene encodes CDR1 SNHLY and CDR2 FYNNEI. The CDR3 contains 15 residues. Trimming stripped 6 bases from V and 1 base from J, with 15 bases between. CDR3 sequence: CASRLERAANTEAFF. The CDR3 DNA is TGTGCCAGCAGACTAGAGAGGGCCGCGAACACTGAAGCTTTCTTT.

This clone was picked up a small number of times. This sequence joins TRBV5-1 and TRBJ1-1; 8 bases are shared with TRBD1. V shed 3 bases, J shed 9 bases, and the junction held 10 bases outside the gene matches. The CDR3 has 14 residues. Looked up from germline, CDR1 is SGHRS and CDR2 is YFSETQ. CDR3 in amino acids: CASSWDQGAPKAFF. The CDR3 bases are TGCGCCAGCAGCTGGGACCAGGGGGCCCCCAAAGCTTTCTTT.

In this sample, this clone turned up once. V usage is TRBV25-1 and J usage is TRBJ1-2; 7 bases are a match to TRBD1. Trimming took 4 bases from V and 0 from J; bases not matched to a gene: 2. Looked up from germline, CDR1 is MGHDK and CDR2 is SYGVNS. The CDR3 is 14 residues long. This CDR3 is CASSVQGANYGYTF. CDR3 nucleotide sequence: TGTGCCAGCAGTGTGCAGGGGGCTAACTATGGCTACACCTTC.

V and J are TRBV18 and TRBJ1-2, with 12 bases that match TRBD1. The CDR3 loop spans 19 amino acids. V lost 3 bases to trimming and J lost 4 bases; unmatched junction nucleotides: 15. Germline V gene lookup returns CDR1 KGHSH and CDR2 LQKENI. CDR3 nucleotides: TGTGCCAGCTCACCCTTAAGGTCCGGGACAGGGGGCGGAAGCTATGGCTACACCTTC. This encodes CASSPLRSGTGGGSYGYTF.

The rearrangement joins TRBV20-1 to TRBJ1-1; the D is unclear. The CDR3 has 11 residues. V was trimmed by 3 bases and J by 10 bases, leaving 12 bases between them. Per germline, CDR1 DFQATT and CDR2 SNEGSKA (reference sequence). CDR3 DNA sequence: TGCAGTGCTAGCGGGCGGGATTCAGCTTTCTTT. Protein: CSASGRDSAFF.

V gene TRBV5-1 combines with J gene TRBJ1-1; tentatively, D is TRBD1 (6 bases). Germline V gene data show CDR1 as SGHRS and CDR2 as YFSETQ. Trimming stripped 0 bases from V and 4 bases from J, with 13 bases between. The CDR3 extends over 15 amino acids. The CDR3, as DNA: TGCGCCAGCAGCTTGGCGGCCCGACAGGTCACTGAAGCTTTCTTT. Translation gives CASSLAARQVTEAFF.

The chain is built from TRBV6-6 and TRBJ2-5; D uncertain. Germline CDR1 and CDR2: MNHNY and SVGAGI (reference sequence). Trimming removed 7 bases from V and 5 bases from J, with 14 bases in between. This CDR3 comprises 13 residues. CDR3 sequence: CASNDRVRETQYF. CDR3 DNA sequence: TGTGCCAGCAACGACCGGGTTCGGGAGACCCAGTACTTC.

This clone has only a few counts. The V gene is TRBV29-1, the J gene TRBJ1-3; 9 bases align to TRBD1. The CDR3 loop spans 13 amino acids. J was trimmed by 5 bases and V by 6 bases; bases with no gene match: 5. Germline-derived CDR1 and CDR2 are SQVTM and ANQGSEA. The CDR3 coding sequence is TGCAGCGTCCAACAGGGGGCCAGAAACACCATATATTTT. This gives the protein CSVQQGARNTIYF.